The clone carrying this T cell receptor (beta chain) was observed at least ten times. The germline V gene encodes CDR1 ENHRY and CDR2 SYGVKD. The germline V and J ends were trimmed by 4 bases and 10 bases, with 23 bases remaining between them. The CDR3 totals 16 residues. The record originates from a study of regulatory T cells in long-lasting Graves disease. iRepertoire HTBI primers and Arm-PCR of CDR3 regions built TCR beta libraries. TCRdb itself ran the multiplex PCR reads through MiXCR, one entry per CDR3 protein. The data contain some 330,000 distinct CDR3 sequences, around 11% of them singletons. Specified time point: newly diagnosed GD, antithyroid drugs for less than 3 months. Extracted PBMC RNA gave rise to the TCR library. In addition, the sample was reused for a study of T cells in Graves' hyperthyroidism and ophthalmopathy. That work states: A patient was excluded if there was uncontrolled infection, other autoimmune disease, pregnancy or lactation. Patients with ophthalmopathy were separated from those with stable hyperthyroidism by a 13 V-J model.

The chain has TRBV10-3 and TRBJ2-1; D not certain. The sample here was peripheral blood mononuclear cells (PBMCs), taken at new diagnosis, from a patient treated with antithyroid drugs. This clonotype originated in a woman aged 18 to 35 with Graves disease. The CDR3 DNA is TGTGCCATCAGTGCTCAGGCAGGCGAAAGTGTCAGAGAGCAGTTCTTC. It yields the protein CAISAQAGESVREQFF.